The clone carrying this T cell receptor beta chain was seen at least ten times. Its antigen remains unidentified. The V segment lost 5 bases and the J segment 4 bases; nucleotides outside the gene matches: 3. Germline CDR1 and CDR2: SGHTA and FQGNSA. This CDR3 is built from 13 residues. This sample was taken from a study of T cell repertoires in cytomegalovirus infection. The overall study: Public TCR beta signatures were indicative of both CMV infection and a matching HLA type. Notes on the study in general: CMV carriers having the relevant HLA were flagged by cumulative public TCR beta family frequency. The study found HLA-C-restricted CMV-specific TCR beta clonotypes dominating the ex vivo response.

TCRdb ran MiXCR on the reads and lists one entry per CDR3 protein. The sample holds approximately 770,000 distinct CDR3 sequences, under 35% seen once. This receptor was identified in a human donor in good health (CMV status not recorded). Some clones in this sample may be carry-over from other donors' samples. This chain links TRBV7-2 with TRBJ2-3, with 7 bases identical to TRBD1. The sample in question was cultured CD8+ T cells from PBMCs, obtained from culture after CMV antigen stimulation. The CDR3 is CASSLDRADTQYF. CDR3 bases: TGTGCCAGCAGCCTAGACAGGGCAGATACGCAGTATTTT.